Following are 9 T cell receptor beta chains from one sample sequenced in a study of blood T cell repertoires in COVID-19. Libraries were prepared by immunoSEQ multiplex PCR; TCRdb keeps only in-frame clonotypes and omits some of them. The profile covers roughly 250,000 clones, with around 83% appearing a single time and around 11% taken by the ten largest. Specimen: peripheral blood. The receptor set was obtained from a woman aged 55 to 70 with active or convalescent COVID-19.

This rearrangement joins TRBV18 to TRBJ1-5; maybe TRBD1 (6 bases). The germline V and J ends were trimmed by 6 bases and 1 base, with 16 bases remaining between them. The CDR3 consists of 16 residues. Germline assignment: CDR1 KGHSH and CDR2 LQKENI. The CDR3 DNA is TGTGCCAGCTCCCCGACCGGGAGGGGGAGCAATCAGCCCCAGCATTTT. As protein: CASSPTGRGSNQPQHF.

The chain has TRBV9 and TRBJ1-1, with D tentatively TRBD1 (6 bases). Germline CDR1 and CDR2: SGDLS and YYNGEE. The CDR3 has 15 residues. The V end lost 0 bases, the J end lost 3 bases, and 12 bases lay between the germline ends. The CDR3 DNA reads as TGTGCCAGCAGCGTAGGATGGGGGCTGGACACTGAAGCTTTCTTT. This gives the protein CASSVGWGLDTEAFF.

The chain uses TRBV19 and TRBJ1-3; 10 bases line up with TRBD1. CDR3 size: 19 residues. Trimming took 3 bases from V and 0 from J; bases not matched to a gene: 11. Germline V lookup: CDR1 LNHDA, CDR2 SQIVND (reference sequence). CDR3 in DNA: TGTGCCAGTAGTATCAGGGACAGGGGATCGGTGGACTCTGGAAACACCATATATTTT. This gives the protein CASSIRDRGSVDSGNTIYF.

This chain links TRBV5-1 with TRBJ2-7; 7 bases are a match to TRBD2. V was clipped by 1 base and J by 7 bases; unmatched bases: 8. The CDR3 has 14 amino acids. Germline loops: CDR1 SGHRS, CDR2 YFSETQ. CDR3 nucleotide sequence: TGCGCCAGCAGCTTGACGGGCGGGGGTCGAGAGCAGTACTTC. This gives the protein CASSLTGGGREQYF.

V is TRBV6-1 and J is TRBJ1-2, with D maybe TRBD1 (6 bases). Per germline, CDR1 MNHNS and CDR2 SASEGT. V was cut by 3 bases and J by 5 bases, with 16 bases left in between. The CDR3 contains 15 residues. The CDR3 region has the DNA TGTGCCAGCAGTGATCAGGGGAGGGCTTTTTATGGCTACACCTTC. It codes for CASSDQGRAFYGYTF.

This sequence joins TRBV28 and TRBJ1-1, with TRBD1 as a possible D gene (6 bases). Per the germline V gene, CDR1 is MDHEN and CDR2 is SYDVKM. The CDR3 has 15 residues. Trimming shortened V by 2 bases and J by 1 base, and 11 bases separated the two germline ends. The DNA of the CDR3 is TGTGCCAGCAGTTTAGGTACAGGGCGGAACACTGAAGCTTTCTTT. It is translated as CASSLGTGRNTEAFF.

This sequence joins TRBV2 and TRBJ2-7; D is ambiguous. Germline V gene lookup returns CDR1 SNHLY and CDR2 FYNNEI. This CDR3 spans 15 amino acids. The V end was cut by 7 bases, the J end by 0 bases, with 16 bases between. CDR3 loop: CASNSEMGSSYEQYF. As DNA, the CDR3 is TGTGCCAGCAACTCGGAGATGGGTTCCTCCTACGAGCAGTACTTC. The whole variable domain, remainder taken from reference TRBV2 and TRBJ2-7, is EPEVTQTPSHQVTQMGQEVILRCVPISNHLYFYWYRQILGQKVEFLVSFYNNEISEKSEIFDDQFSVERPDGSNFTLKIRSTKLEDSAMYFCASNSEMGSSYEQYFGPGTRLTVT.

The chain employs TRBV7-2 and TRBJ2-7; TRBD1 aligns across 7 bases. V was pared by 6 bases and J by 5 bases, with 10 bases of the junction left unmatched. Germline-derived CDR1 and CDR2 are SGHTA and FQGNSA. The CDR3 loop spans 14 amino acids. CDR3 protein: CASSPGTALDEQYF. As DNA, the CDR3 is TGTGCCAGCAGTCCCGGGACAGCCTTGGACGAGCAGTACTTC.

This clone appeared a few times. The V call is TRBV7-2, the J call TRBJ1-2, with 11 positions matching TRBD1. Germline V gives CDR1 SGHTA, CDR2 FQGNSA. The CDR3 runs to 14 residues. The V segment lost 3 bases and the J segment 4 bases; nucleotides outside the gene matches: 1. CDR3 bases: TGTGCCAGCAGCTTCGGGACAGGGGGCTATGGCTACACCTTC. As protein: CASSFGTGGYGYTF.